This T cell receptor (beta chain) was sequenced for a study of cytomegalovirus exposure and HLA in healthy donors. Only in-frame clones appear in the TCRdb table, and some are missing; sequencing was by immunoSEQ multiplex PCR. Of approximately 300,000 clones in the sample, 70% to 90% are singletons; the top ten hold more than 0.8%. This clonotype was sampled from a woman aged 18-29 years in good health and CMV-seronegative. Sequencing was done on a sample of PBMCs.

CDR3 loop: CASTPGLGYYEQYF. DNA of the CDR3: TGTGCCAGCACCCCCGGTCTAGGATACTACGAGCAGTACTTC. The chain joins TRBV7-9 to TRBJ2-7; unclear D gene. Germline V gene lookup returns CDR1 SEHNR and CDR2 FQNEAQ (reference sequence). V was cut by 7 bases and J by 3 bases, with 16 bases left in between. The CDR3 has 14 residues.